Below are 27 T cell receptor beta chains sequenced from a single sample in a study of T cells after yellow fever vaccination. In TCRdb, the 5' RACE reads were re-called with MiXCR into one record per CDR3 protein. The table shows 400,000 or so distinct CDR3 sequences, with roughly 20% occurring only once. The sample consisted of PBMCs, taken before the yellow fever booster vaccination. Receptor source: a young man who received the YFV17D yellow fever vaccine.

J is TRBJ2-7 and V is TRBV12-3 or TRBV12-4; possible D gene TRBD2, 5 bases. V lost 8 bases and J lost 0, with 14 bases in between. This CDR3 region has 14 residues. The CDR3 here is CASSWTLSSYEQYF. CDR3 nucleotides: TGTGCCAGCTCCTGGACTCTTAGCTCCTACGAGCAGTACTTC.

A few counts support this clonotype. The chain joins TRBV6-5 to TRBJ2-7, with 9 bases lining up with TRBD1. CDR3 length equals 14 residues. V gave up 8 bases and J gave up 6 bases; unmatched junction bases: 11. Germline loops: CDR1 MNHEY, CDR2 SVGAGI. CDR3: CASGLLDRGGEQYF. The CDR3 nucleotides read TGTGCCAGCGGTCTTCTGGACAGGGGTGGCGAGCAGTACTTC.

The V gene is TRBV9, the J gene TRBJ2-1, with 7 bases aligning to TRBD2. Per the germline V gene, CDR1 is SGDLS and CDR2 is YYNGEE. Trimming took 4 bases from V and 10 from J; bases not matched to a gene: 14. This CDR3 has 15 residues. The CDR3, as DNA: TGTGCCAGCAGCCGGAGCGGGGCGCTCCCCCTCGAGCAGTTCTTC. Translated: CASSRSGALPLEQFF. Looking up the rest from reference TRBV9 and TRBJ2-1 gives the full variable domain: DSGVTQTPKHLITATGQRVTLRCSPRSGDLSVYWYQQSLDQGLQFLIQYYNGEERAKGNILERFSAQQFPDLHSELNLSSLELGDSALYFCASSRSGALPLEQFFGPGTRLTVL.

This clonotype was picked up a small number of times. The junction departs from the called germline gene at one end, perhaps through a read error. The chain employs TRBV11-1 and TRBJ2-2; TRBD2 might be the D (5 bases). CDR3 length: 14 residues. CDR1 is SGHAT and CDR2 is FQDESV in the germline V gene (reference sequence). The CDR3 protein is CASSPSVVFGELFF. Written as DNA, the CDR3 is TGTGCCAGCAGCCCCTCGGTGGTCTTTGGGGAGCTTTTTTTT.

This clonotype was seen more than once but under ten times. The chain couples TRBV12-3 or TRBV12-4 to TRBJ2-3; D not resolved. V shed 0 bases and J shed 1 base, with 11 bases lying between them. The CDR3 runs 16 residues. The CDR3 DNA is TGTGCCAGCAGTTTAGCCCACCTGGGCGGCACAGATACGCAGTATTTT. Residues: CASSLAHLGGTDTQYF.

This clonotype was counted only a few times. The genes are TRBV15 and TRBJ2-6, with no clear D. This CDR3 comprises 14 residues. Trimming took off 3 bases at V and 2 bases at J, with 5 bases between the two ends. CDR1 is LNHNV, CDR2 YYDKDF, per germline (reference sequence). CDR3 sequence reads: CATSSGTGANVLTF. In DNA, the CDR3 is TGTGCCACCAGCAGTGGGACTGGGGCCAACGTCCTGACTTTC.

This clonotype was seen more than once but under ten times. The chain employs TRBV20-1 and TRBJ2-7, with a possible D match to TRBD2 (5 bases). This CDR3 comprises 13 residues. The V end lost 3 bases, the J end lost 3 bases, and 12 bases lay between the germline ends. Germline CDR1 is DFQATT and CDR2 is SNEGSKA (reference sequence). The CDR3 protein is CSARRIGSYEQYF. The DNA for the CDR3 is TGCAGTGCTAGGAGAATAGGGAGCTACGAGCAGTACTTC.

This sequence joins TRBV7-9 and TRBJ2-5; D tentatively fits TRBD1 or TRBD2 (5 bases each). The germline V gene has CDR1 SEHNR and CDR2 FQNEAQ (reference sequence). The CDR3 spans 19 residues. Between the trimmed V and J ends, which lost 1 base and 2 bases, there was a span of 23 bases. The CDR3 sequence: CASSLDFVGTEPDQETQYF. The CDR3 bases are TGTGCCAGCAGCTTAGATTTCGTTGGGACGGAGCCAGATCAAGAGACCCAGTACTTC.

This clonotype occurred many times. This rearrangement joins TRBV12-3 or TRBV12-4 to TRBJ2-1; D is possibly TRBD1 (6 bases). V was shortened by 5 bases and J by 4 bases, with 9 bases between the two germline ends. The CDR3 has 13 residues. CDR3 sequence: CASSAGQYNEQFF. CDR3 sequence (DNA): TGTGCCAGCAGTGCCGGACAGTACAATGAGCAGTTCTTC.

The CDR3 region is CASSVAPSGGIVGELFF. CDR3 DNA: TGTGCCAGCAGCGTAGCTCCCAGCGGGGGGATCGTCGGGGAGCTGTTTTTT. The chain combines TRBV9 with TRBJ2-2; 9 bases are a match to TRBD2. The CDR3 is made up of 17 amino acids. Germline loops: CDR1 SGDLS, CDR2 YYNGEE. V shed 0 bases and J 7 bases; nucleotides not matched to a gene: 10.

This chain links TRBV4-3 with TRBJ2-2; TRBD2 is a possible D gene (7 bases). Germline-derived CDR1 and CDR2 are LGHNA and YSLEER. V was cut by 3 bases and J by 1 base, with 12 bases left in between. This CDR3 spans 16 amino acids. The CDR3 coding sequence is TGCGCCAGCAGCCACACCGGGGGGCTGAACACCGGGGAGCTGTTTTTT. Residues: CASSHTGGLNTGELFF.

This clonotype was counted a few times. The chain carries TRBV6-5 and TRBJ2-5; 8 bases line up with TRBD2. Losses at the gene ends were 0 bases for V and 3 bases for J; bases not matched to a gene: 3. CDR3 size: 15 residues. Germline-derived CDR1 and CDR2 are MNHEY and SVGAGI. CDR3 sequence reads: CASSYSPRGEETQYF. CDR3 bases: TGTGCCAGCAGTTACTCCCCGCGGGGGGAAGAGACCCAGTACTTC.

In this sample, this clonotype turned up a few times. The CDR3 protein is CASSQGITGGEKLFF. CDR3 in DNA: TGTGCCAGCAGCCAAGGAATTACGGGAGGTGAAAAACTGTTTTTT. The V gene is TRBV7-6, the J gene TRBJ1-4; no reliable D call. The CDR3 is 15 amino acids. Germline loops: CDR1 SGHVS, CDR2 FNYEAQ. V lost 5 bases to trimming and J lost 7 bases, with 17 bases between them.

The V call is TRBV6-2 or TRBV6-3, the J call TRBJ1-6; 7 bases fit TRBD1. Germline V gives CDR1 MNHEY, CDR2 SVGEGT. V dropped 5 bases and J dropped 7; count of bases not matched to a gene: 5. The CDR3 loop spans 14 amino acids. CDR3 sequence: CASSTGTENSPLHF. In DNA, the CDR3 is TGTGCCAGCAGTACCGGGACAGAGAATTCACCCCTCCACTTT.

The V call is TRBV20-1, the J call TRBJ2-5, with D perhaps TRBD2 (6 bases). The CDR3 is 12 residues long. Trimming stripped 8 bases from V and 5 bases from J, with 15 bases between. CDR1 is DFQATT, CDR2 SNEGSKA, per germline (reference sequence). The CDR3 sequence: CSLDRAGETQYF. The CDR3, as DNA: TGCAGTTTAGACCGGGCGGGGGAGACCCAGTACTTC.

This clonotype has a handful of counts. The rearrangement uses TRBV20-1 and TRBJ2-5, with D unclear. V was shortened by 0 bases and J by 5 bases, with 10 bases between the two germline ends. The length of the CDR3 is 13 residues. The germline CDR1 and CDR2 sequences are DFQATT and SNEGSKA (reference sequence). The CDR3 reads CSARDLAVETQYF. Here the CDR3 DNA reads TGCAGTGCTAGAGATTTAGCAGTGGAGACCCAGTACTTC.

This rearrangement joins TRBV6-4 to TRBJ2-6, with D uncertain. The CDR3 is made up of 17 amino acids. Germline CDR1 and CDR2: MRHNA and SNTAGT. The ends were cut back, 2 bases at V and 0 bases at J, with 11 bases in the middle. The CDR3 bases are TGTGCCAGCAGTGACGTCCCTCTAAGCTCTGGGGCCAACGTCCTGACTTTC. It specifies CASSDVPLSSGANVLTF.

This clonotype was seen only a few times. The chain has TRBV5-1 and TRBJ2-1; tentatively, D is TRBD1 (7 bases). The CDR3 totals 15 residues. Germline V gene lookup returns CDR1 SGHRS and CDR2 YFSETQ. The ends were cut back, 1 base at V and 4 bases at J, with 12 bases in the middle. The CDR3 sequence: CASSLTQGTYNEQFF. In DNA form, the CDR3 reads TGCGCCAGCAGCTTGACACAGGGGACTTACAATGAGCAGTTCTTC. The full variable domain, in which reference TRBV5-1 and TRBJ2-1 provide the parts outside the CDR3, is KAGVTQTPRYLIKTRGQQVTLSCSPISGHRSVSWYQQTPGQGLQFLFEYFSETQRNKGNFPGRFSGRQFSNSRSEMNVSTLELGDSALYLCASSLTQGTYNEQFFGPGTRLTVL.

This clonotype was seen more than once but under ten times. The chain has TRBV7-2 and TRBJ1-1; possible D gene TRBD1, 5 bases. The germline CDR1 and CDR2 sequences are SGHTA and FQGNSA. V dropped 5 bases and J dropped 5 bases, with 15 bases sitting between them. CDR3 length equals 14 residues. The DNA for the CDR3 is TGTGCCAGCAGCCCCCAGGGTGTAGGAACTGAAGCTTTCTTT. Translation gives CASSPQGVGTEAFF.

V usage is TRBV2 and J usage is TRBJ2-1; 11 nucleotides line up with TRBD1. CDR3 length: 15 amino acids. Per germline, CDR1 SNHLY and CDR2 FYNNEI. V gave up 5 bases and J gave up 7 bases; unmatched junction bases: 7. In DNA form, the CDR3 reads TGTGCCAGCAGTAAGGGACAGGGGGATAGGAATGAGCAGTTCTTC. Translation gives CASSKGQGDRNEQFF.

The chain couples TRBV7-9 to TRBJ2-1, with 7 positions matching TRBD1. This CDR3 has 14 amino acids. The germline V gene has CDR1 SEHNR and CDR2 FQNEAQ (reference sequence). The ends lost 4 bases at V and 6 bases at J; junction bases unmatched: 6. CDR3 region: CASSSDRESNEQFF. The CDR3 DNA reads TGTGCCAGCAGCTCCGACAGGGAGTCCAATGAGCAGTTCTTC.

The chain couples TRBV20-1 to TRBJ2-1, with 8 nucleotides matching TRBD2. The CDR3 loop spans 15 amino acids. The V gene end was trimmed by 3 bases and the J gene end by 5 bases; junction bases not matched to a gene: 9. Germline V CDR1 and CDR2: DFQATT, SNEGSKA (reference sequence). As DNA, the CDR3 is TGCAGTGCTAGCGGGGGGGCCGGTCAGGACAATGAGCAGTTCTTC. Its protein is CSASGGAGQDNEQFF.

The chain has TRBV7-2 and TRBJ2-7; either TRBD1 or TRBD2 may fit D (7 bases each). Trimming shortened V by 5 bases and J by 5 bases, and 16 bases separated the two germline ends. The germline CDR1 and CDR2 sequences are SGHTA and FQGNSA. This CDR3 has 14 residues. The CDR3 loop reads CASSARGGSDEQYF. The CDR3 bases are TGTGCCAGCAGCGCCAGGGGGGGGAGCGACGAGCAGTACTTC.

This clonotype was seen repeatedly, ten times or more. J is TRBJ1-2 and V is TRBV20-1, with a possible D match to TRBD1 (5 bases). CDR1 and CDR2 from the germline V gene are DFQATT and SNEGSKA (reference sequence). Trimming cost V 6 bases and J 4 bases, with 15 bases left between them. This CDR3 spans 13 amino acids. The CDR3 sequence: CSATAGLLYGYTF. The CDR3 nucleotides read TGCAGTGCCACGGCGGGGCTCCTCTATGGCTACACCTTC.

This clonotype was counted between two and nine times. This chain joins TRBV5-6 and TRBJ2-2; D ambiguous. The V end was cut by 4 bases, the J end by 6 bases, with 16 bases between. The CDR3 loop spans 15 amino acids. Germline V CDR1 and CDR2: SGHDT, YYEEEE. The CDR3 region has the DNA TGTGCCAGCAGCCTCTATGAGTGGGTGCCCGGGGAGCTGTTTTTT. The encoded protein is CASSLYEWVPGELFF.

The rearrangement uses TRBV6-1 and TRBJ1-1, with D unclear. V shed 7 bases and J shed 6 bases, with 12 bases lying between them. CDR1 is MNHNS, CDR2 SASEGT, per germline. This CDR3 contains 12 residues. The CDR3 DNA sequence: TGTGCCAGCAAAAAGGACGTCGCTGAAGCTTTCTTT. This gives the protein CASKKDVAEAFF.

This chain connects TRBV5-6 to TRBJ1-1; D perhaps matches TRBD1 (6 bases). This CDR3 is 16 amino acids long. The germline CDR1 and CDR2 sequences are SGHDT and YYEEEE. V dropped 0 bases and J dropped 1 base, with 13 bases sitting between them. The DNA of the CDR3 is TGTGCCAGCAGCTTGGCTTCGACAGGCGCGAACACTGAAGCTTTCTTT. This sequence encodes CASSLASTGANTEAFF. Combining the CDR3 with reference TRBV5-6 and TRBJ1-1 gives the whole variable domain DAGVTQSPTHLIKTRGQQVTLRCSPKSGHDTVSWYQQALGQGPQFIFQYYEEEERQRGNFPDRFSGHQFPNYSSELNVNALLLGDSALYLCASSLASTGANTEAFFGQGTRLTVV.